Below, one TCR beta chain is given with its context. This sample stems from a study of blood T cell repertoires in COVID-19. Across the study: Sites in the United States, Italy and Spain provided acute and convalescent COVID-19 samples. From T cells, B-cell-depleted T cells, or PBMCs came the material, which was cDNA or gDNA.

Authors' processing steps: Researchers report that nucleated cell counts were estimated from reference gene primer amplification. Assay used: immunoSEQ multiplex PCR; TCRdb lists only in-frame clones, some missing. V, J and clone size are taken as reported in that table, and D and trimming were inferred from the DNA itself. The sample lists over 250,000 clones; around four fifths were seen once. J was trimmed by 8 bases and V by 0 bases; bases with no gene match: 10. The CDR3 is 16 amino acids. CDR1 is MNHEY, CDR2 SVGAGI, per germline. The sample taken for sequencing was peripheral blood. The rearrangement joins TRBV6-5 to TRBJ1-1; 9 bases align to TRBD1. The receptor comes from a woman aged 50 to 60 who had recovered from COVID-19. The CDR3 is CASSYSRPGQGLEAFF. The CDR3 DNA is TGTGCCAGCAGTTACTCGAGACCGGGACAGGGCCTAGAAGCTTTCTTT.